This is a list of T cell receptor beta chains from one sample in a study of human T cells and chemical hapten exposure. TCRdb re-called the RACE reads through MiXCR, storing one row per CDR3 protein. This sample has roughly 84,000 distinct CDR3 sequences, with about 10% found just once. The sequenced sample was whole blood, obtained in connection with sensitization to the hapten diphenylcyclopropenone (DPC). These receptors originate from a woman aged 50 to 65 with alopecia areata. Some clones in this sample may be carry-over from other donors' samples. CDR3s include the opening cysteine and the closing phenylalanine or tryptophan. Fields, in order: clone size, V gene, J gene, D gene, CDR3 protein, CDR3 DNA. D genes are given only for firm matches. The listing skips clone size in some rows; elsewhere it reads once, few, many or a size class.

-	TRBV7-2	TRBJ1-4	-	CASSLGGPAGEKLFF	TGTGCCAGCAGCTTAGGAGGACCCGCCGGGGAAAAACTGTTTTTT
few	TRBV7-9	TRBJ2-7	-	CASSPSSWEQYF	TGTGCCAGCAGCCCTAGTTCTTGGGAGCAGTACTTC
many	TRBV29-1	TRBJ2-1	TRBD1	CSVGTAPGNEQFF	TGCAGCGTCGGGACAGCACCGGGTAATGAGCAGTTCTTC
few	TRBV20-1	TRBJ1-6	TRBD1	CSARPGQSYNSPLHF	TGCAGTGCTAGGCCGGGACAGTCTTATAATTCACCCCTCCACTTT
few	TRBV21-1	TRBJ1-2	-	CASRKDQTGDYGYTF	TGTGCCAGCAGGAAAGACCAGACAGGGGATTATGGCTACACCTTC
-	TRBV5-1	TRBJ1-1	-	CASSSTTEAFF	TGCGCCAGCAGCTCGACTACTGAAGCTTTCTTT
many	TRBV20-1	TRBJ2-5	-	CSAAQPGTQYF	TGCAGTGCTGCCCAGCCGGGGACCCAGTACTTC
few	TRBV20-1	TRBJ1-1	TRBD1	CSATSGTGGSIAFF	TGCAGTGCTACCTCCGGGACAGGGGGATCGATAGCTTTCTTT
few	TRBV9	TRBJ1-1	-	CASNVGGLNTEAFF	TGTGCCAGCAACGTAGGAGGTCTGAACACTGAAGCTTTCTTT
few	TRBV28	TRBJ1-2	-	CASSFPGQKSYGYTF	TGTGCCAGCAGTTTTCCCGGACAGAAGAGCTATGGCTACACCTTC
many	TRBV6-2/TRBV6-3	TRBJ2-6	TRBD1	CASRSIDRAGANVLTF	TGTGCCAGCAGATCGATCGACAGGGCTGGGGCCAACGTCCTGACTTTC
-	TRBV29-1	TRBJ1-1	-	CTGRLNTEAFF	TGCACCGGGCGACTGAACACTGAAGCTTTCTTT
once	TRBV29-1	TRBJ2-7	-	CSVGAGSQCDEQYF	TGCAGCGTTGGGGCCGGGAGCCAATGCGACGAGCAGTACTTC
few	TRBV18	TRBJ2-1	TRBD2	CASSTAGTREQFF	TGTGCCAGCTCAACCGCCGGGACTAGAGAGCAGTTCTTC
many	TRBV2	TRBJ1-4	-	CASLEGIGDEKLFF	TGTGCCAGCCTCGAGGGAATTGGGGATGAAAAACTGTTTTTT
many	TRBV28	TRBJ2-7	-	CASTTAYEQYF	TGTGCCAGCACAACCGCCTACGAGCAGTACTTC
few	TRBV11-2	TRBJ2-5	TRBD1	CASGFGPGGRETQYF	TGTGCCAGCGGCTTCGGTCCAGGGGGCCGGGAGACCCAGTACTTC
-	TRBV18	TRBJ2-3	-	CASSPGREYGTDTQYF	TGTGCCAGCTCACCAGGGCGGGAATATGGCACAGATACGCAGTATTTT
-	TRBV6-6	TRBJ1-1	TRBD1	CASSYAGQENTEAFF	TGTGCCAGCAGTTACGCGGGACAGGAAAACACTGAAGCTTTCTTT
-	TRBV7-2	TRBJ1-3	-	CASSSNPGATGNTIYF	TGTGCCAGCAGCTCGAACCCGGGGGCGACTGGAAACACCATATATTTT